Shown below are 4 T cell receptor beta chains from a single sample sequenced in a study of cytomegalovirus exposure and HLA in healthy donors. Amplification used 60 Vbeta primers and 13 Jbeta primers. Sequencing used immunoSEQ multiplex PCR; TCRdb keeps in-frame clones, though not all of them. Of under 150,000 clones in the sample, about 80% were seen once. Sequencing was done on a sample of PBMCs. The receptors were sampled from a man aged 25 to 40 in good health and CMV-seronegative.

V is TRBV2 and J is TRBJ2-1; D possibly corresponds to TRBD2 (6 bases). V was trimmed by 4 bases and J by 15 bases, leaving 19 bases between them. Germline CDR1 SNHLY, CDR2 FYNNEI. CDR3 length: 13 amino acids. The CDR3 protein is CASSVRDPPRVFF. As DNA, the CDR3 is TGTGCCAGCAGTGTGCGGGACCCTCCACGGGTGTTCTTC.

The gene calls are TRBV29-1 and TRBJ1-2; D gene uncertain. This CDR3 contains 16 residues. V gave up 4 bases and J gave up 2 bases, with 20 bases separating them. The germline V gene has CDR1 SQVTM and CDR2 ANQGSEA. CDR3 in DNA: TGCAGCGTTGGGCCCCTGGGAGGCAGCCGGAACTATGGCTACACCTTC. Its translation is CSVGPLGGSRNYGYTF.

V and J are TRBV2 and TRBJ2-2; weak D call: TRBD1 (5 bases). The ends were cut back, 5 bases at V and 5 bases at J, with 9 bases in the middle. The CDR3 is 13 residues long. Germline CDR1 SNHLY, CDR2 FYNNEI. CDR3 residues: CASSRAGTGELFF. The CDR3 bases are TGTGCCAGCAGTAGAGCAGGGACCGGGGAGCTGTTTTTT.

The chain uses TRBV5-6 and TRBJ1-2; TRBD1 agrees at 8 bases. Germline CDR1 and CDR2: SGHDT and YYEEEE. The V and J ends lost 1 base and 3 bases, in that order; junction bases with no gene match: 2. The CDR3 has 14 amino acids. CDR3 DNA sequence: TGTGCCAGCAGCTTGTGGGGACAGGACTATGGCTACACCTTC. This sequence encodes CASSLWGQDYGYTF. The full variable domain, completed using reference TRBV5-6 and TRBJ1-2, is DAGVTQSPTHLIKTRGQQVTLRCSPKSGHDTVSWYQQALGQGPQFIFQYYEEEERQRGNFPDRFSGHQFPNYSSELNVNALLLGDSALYLCASSLWGQDYGYTFGSGTRLTVV.